The rows below give T cell receptor beta chains drawn from one sample of a study of neurological immune-mediated disorders. TCRdb reprocessed the 5' RACE reads with MiXCR, giving one entry per CDR3 protein. The top ten clones hold roughly 1.9% of a sample with roughly 32,000 distinct CDR3 sequences, approximately 5.4% of them seen once. Sequencing used CD4+ T cells from blood. The receptor set was obtained from a woman aged 45 to 65 in good health. Both conserved end residues are part of each CDR3. The order of the fields is V gene, J gene, CDR3 protein.

v_gene: TRBV18
j_gene: TRBJ2-3
CDR3aa: CASSRDSYTDTQYF

v_gene: TRBV7-2
j_gene: TRBJ2-7
CDR3aa: CASRILNRDEQYF

v_gene: TRBV7-6
j_gene: TRBJ1-2
CDR3aa: CASENEEGYTF

v_gene: TRBV28
j_gene: TRBJ1-1
CDR3aa: CASRQYNEAFF

v_gene: TRBV20-1
j_gene: TRBJ2-2
CDR3aa: CSARAGPGELFF

v_gene: TRBV6-2/TRBV6-3
j_gene: TRBJ2-1
CDR3aa: CASSYTLDNEQFF

v_gene: TRBV20-1
j_gene: TRBJ1-1
CDR3aa: CSAINIGNTEAFF

v_gene: TRBV29-1
j_gene: TRBJ1-3
CDR3aa: CSVRSAGNTIYF

v_gene: TRBV7-6
j_gene: TRBJ1-2
CDR3aa: CASSLAPWTGEGYTF

v_gene: TRBV20-1
j_gene: TRBJ1-6
CDR3aa: CSARPGTSSNSPLHF

v_gene: TRBV25-1
j_gene: TRBJ1-1
CDR3aa: CASRVSGVNTEAFF

v_gene: TRBV5-1
j_gene: TRBJ2-2
CDR3aa: CASTETGDHATNTGELFF

v_gene: TRBV19
j_gene: TRBJ1-1
CDR3aa: CASRRVGVGGDTEAFF

v_gene: TRBV5-1
j_gene: TRBJ2-1
CDR3aa: CASSLRPGGASYNEQFF

v_gene: TRBV7-2
j_gene: TRBJ2-1
CDR3aa: CASSAGLQYNEQFF

v_gene: TRBV28
j_gene: TRBJ2-1
CDR3aa: CASSPSVGAGYNEQFF

v_gene: TRBV24-1
j_gene: TRBJ1-6
CDR3aa: CATSEWDRDNSPLHF

v_gene: TRBV2
j_gene: TRBJ2-7
CDR3aa: CASRPGTVSYEQYF

v_gene: TRBV20-1
j_gene: TRBJ2-5
CDR3aa: CSARGGTSVETQYF

v_gene: TRBV11-2
j_gene: TRBJ2-1
CDR3aa: CASSFTGDEQFF

v_gene: TRBV6-1
j_gene: TRBJ2-1
CDR3aa: CASSGRLADNEQFF

v_gene: TRBV5-1
j_gene: TRBJ2-7
CDR3aa: CASSLGEPAYEQYF

v_gene: TRBV4-1
j_gene: TRBJ2-7
CDR3aa: CASSQGDYQKTYEQYF

v_gene: TRBV10-3
j_gene: TRBJ2-5
CDR3aa: CAISVIRAPQQETQYF

v_gene: TRBV28
j_gene: TRBJ2-2
CDR3aa: CASSFGAGELFF

v_gene: TRBV5-1
j_gene: TRBJ1-1
CDR3aa: CASRGGNTEAFF

v_gene: TRBV15
j_gene: TRBJ2-1
CDR3aa: CATSIRGAGDEQFF

v_gene: TRBV28
j_gene: TRBJ2-7
CDR3aa: CASSRDRDEQYF

v_gene: TRBV5-8
j_gene: TRBJ2-5
CDR3aa: CASSFLLQTQYF

v_gene: TRBV12-3/TRBV12-4
j_gene: TRBJ1-6
CDR3aa: CASSYKEGASSPLHF

v_gene: TRBV28
j_gene: TRBJ1-5
CDR3aa: CATTLGAGRINQPQHF

v_gene: TRBV10-3
j_gene: TRBJ1-5
CDR3aa: CAISEEARGQPQHF